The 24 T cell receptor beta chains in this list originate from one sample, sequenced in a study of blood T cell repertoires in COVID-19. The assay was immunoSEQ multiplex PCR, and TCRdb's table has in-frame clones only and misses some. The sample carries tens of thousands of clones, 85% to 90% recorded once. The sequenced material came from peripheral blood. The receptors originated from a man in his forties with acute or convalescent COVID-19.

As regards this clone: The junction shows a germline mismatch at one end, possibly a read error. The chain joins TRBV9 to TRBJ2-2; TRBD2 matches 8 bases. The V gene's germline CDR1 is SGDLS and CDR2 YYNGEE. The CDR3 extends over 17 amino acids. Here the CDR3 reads CASSPRSTGGNIGELFF. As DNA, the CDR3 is TGTGCCAGCAGCCCCCGGTCGACGGGAGGGAACATCGGGGAGCTGTTTTTT.

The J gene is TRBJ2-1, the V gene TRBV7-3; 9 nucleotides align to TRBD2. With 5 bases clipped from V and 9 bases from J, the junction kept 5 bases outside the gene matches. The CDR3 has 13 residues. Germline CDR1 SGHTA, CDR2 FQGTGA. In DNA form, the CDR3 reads TGTGCCAGCAGCGGACTAGCGAGTCCTGAGCAGTTCTTC. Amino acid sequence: CASSGLASPEQFF.

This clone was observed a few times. CDR3 in amino acids: CASSLRTGLRNEQFF. The CDR3 DNA reads TGTGCCAGCAGCCTACGGACAGGGTTGCGCAATGAGCAGTTCTTC. V usage is TRBV7-2 and J usage is TRBJ2-1; TRBD1 matches at 8 bases. CDR1 SGHTA and CDR2 FQGNSA come from the germline V gene. Trimming removed 5 bases from V and 6 bases from J; junction bases left unmatched: 9. This CDR3 spans 15 amino acids.

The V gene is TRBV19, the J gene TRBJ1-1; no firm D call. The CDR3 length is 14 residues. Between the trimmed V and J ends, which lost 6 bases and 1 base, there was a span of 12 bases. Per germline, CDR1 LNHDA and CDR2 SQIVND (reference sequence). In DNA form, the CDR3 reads TGTGCCAGTAGCCTCTACAGCCAGAACACTGAAGCTTTCTTT. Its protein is CASSLYSQNTEAFF.

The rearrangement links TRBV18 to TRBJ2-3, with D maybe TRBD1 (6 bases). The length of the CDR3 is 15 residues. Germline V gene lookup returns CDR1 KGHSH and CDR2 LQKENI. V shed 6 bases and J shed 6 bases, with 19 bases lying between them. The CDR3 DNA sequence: TGTGCCAGCTCGGACGATCAGGGGCGCGGGGATACGCAGTATTTT. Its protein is CASSDDQGRGDTQYF.

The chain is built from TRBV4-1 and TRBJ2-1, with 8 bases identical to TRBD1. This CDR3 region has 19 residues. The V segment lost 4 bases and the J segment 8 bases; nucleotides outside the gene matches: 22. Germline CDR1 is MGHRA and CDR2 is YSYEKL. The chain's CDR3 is CASSRDPSRQGRGMDEQFF. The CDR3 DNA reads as TGCGCCAGCAGCCGAGACCCCTCACGACAGGGGCGAGGGATGGATGAGCAGTTCTTC.

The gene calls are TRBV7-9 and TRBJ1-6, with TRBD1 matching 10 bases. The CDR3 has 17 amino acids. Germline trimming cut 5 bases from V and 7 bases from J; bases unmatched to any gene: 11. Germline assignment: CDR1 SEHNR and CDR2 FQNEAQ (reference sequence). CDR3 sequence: CASSRRVLDRGNSPLHF. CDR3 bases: TGTGCCAGCAGCCGGCGGGTTTTGGACAGGGGGAATTCACCCCTCCACTTT. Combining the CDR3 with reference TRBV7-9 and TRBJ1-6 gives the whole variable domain DTGVSQNPRHKITKRGQNVTFRCDPISEHNRLYWYRQTLGQGPEFLTYFQNEAQLEKSRLLSDRFSAERPKGSFSTLEIQRTEQGDSAMYLCASSRRVLDRGNSPLHFGNGTRLTVT.

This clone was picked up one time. The CDR3 DNA sequence: TGCAGCGCGCGGACGACAGGGGTCGATGAGCAGTTCTTC. This gives the protein CSARTTGVDEQFF. The chain has TRBV29-1 and TRBJ2-1, with 8 bases fitting TRBD1. CDR1 is SQVTM, CDR2 ANQGSEA, per germline. V dropped 7 bases and J dropped 8; count of bases not matched to a gene: 10. The CDR3 extends over 13 amino acids.

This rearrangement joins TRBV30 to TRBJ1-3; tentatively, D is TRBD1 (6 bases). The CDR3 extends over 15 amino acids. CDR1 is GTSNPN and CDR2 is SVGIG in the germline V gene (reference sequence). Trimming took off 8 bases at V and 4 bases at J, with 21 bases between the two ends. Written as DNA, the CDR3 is TGTGCCGTACTCCCGAGGGGGGAGGGCGGAAACACCATATATTTT. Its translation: CAVLPRGEGGNTIYF.

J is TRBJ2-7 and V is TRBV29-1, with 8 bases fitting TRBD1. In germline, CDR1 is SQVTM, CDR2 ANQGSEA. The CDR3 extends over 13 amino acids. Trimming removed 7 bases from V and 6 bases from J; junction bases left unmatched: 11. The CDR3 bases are TGCAGCGCGAGGACAGGGTCCTTCGTCGAGCAGTACTTC. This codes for CSARTGSFVEQYF.

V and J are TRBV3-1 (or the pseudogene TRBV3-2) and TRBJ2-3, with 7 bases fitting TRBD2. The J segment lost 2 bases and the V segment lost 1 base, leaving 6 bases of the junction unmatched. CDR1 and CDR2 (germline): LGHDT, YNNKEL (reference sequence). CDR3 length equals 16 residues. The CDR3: CASSQGLADPTDTQYF. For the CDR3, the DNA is TGTGCCAGCAGCCAAGGGCTAGCGGACCCCACAGATACGCAGTATTTT.

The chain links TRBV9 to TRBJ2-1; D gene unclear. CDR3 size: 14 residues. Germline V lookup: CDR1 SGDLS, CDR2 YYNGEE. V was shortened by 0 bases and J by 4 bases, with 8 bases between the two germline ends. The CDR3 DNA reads TGTGCCAGCAGCGTAGAATACGGTTACAATGAGCAGTTCTTC. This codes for CASSVEYGYNEQFF. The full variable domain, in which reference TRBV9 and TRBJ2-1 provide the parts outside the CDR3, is DSGVTQTPKHLITATGQRVTLRCSPRSGDLSVYWYQQSLDQGLQFLIQYYNGEERAKGNILERFSAQQFPDLHSELNLSSLELGDSALYFCASSVEYGYNEQFFGPGTRLTVL.

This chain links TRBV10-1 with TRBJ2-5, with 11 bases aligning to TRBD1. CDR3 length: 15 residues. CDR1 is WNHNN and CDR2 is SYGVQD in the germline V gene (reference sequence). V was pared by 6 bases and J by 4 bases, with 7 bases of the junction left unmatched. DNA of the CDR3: TGCGCCAGCAGCGCCGGGACAGGGGGGCCAGAGACCCAGTACTTC. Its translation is CASSAGTGGPETQYF.

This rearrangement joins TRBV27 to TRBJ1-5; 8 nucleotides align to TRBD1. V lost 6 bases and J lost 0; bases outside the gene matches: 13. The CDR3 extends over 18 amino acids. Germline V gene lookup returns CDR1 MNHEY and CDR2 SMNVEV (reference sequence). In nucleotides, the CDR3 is TGTGCCAGCAGAAAATATACAGGGGGAAAAACTAGCAATCAGCCCCAGCATTTT. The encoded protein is CASRKYTGGKTSNQPQHF.

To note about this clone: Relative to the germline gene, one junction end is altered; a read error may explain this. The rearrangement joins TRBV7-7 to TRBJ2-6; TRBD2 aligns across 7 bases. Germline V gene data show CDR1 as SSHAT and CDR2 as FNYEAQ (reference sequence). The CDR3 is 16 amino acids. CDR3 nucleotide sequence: TGTGCTAGCAGCCCTTCCGCGGGGGCTGGGGCCAACGTCCTGACTTTC. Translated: CASSPSAGAGANVLTF.

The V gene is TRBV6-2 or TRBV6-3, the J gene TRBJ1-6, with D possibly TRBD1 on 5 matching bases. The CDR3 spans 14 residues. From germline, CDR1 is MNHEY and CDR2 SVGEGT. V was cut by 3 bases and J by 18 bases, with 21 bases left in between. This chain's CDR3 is CASSYPDSATSAHF. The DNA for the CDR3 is TGTGCCAGCAGTTATCCCGACAGCGCAACCAGTGCCCACTTT.

CDR3 region: CASSSSGTSTDTQYF. The DNA of the CDR3 is TGTGCCAGCAGTAGCAGCGGTACTAGCACAGATACGCAGTATTTT. The V gene is TRBV5-4, the J gene TRBJ2-3; a weak D match, TRBD2 (5 bases). V lost 5 bases and J lost 0, with 13 bases in between. The germline gives CDR1 SGHNT, CDR2 YYREEE (reference sequence). The CDR3 is 15 residues long.

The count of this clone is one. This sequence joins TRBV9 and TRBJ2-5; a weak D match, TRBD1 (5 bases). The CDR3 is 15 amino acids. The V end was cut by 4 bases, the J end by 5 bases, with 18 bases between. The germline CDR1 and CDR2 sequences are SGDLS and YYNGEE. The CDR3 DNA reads TGTGCCAGCAGCCCCACTCGGACAAGGTGGGAGACCCAGTACTTC. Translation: CASSPTRTRWETQYF.

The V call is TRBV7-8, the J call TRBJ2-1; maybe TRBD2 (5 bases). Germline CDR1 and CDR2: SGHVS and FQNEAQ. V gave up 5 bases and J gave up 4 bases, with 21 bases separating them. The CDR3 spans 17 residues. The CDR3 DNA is TGTGCCAGCAGCCCCGCGTATGGACTCGGATTATACAATGAGCAGTTCTTC. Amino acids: CASSPAYGLGLYNEQFF.

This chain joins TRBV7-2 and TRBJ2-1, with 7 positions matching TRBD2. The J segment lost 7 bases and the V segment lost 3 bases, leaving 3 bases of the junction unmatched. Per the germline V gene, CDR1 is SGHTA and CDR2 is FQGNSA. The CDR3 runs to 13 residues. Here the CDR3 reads CASSLGGSNEQFF. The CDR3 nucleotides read TGTGCCAGCAGCTTGGGGGGGTCGAATGAGCAGTTCTTC.

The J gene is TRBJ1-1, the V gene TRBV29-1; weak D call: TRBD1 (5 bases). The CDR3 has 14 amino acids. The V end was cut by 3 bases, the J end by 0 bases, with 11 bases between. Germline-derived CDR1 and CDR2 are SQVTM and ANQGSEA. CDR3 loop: CSVDGGIMNTEAFF. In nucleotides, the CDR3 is TGCAGCGTTGACGGGGGGATAATGAACACTGAAGCTTTCTTT.

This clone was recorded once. CDR3 loop: CASSLERGGTFSSYNEQFF. The CDR3 bases are TGTGCCAGCAGTTTGGAGCGGGGGGGCACGTTTAGCTCCTACAATGAGCAGTTCTTC. The genes are TRBV27 and TRBJ2-1; 10 bases align to TRBD2. Germline V gene sequence: CDR1 MNHEY, CDR2 SMNVEV (reference sequence). The CDR3 has 19 residues. The junction had 11 bases not matched to a gene; V was cut back by 3 bases and J by 0 bases.

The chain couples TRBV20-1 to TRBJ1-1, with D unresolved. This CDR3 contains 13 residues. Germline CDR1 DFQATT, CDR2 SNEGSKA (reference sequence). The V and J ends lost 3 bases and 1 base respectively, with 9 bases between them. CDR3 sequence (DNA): TGCAGTGCTAGTTGGCAACCGAACACTGAAGCTTTCTTT. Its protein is CSASWQPNTEAFF.

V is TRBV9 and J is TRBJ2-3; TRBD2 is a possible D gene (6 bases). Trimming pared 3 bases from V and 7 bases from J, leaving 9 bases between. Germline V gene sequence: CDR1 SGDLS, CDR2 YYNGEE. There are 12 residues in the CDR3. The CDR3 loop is CASSGEENTQYF. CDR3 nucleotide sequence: TGTGCCAGCAGCGGGGAGGAGAATACGCAGTATTTT.